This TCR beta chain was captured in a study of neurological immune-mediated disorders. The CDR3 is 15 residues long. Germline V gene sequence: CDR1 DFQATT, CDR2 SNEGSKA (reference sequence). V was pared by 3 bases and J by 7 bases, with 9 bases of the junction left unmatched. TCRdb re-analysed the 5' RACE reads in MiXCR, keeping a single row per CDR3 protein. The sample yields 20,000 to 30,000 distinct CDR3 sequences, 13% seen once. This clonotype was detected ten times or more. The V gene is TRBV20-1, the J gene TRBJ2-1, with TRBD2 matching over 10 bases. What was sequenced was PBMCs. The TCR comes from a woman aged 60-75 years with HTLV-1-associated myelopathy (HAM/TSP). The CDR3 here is CSASPGLAARNEQFF. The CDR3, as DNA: TGCAGTGCTAGCCCCGGACTAGCGGCCCGAAATGAGCAGTTCTTC.